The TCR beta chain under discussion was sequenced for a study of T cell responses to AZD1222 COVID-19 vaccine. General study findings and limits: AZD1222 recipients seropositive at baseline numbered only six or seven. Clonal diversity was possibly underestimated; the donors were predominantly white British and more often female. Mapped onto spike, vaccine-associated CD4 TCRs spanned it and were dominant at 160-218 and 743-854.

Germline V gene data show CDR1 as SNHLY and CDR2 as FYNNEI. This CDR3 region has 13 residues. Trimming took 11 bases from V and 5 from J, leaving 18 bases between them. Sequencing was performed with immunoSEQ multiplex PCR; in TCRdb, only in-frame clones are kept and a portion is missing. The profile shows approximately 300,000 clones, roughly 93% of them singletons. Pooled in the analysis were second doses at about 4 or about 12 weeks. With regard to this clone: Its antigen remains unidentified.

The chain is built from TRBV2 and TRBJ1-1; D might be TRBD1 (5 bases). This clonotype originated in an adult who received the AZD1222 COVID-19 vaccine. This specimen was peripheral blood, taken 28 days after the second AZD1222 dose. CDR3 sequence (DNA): TGTGCCTCCCACCGCGGGGGGGGAACTGAAGCTTTCTTT. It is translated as CASHRGGGTEAFF.